This T cell receptor beta chain is drawn from a study of Graves' ophthalmopathy and Graves' hyperthyroidism. Trimming removed 1 base at V and 5 bases at J, with 8 bases between. The CDR3 is made up of 13 amino acids. The V gene's germline CDR1 is MGHDK and CDR2 SYGVNS. This clonotype has a count of ten or more. For repertoire sequencing, the TCR beta CDR3 regions were amplified from RNA transcripts. A first-round RT-PCR used HTBI primers, followed by a second-round multiplex PCR. TCRdb re-called the multiplex PCR reads through MiXCR, storing one row per CDR3 protein. The sample holds some 350,000 distinct CDR3 sequences, about a sixth seen once.

Sequenced: peripheral blood. This TCR derives from an adult woman with stable Graves' hyperthyroidism. The rearrangement joins TRBV25-1 to TRBJ1-2; no clear D gene. The CDR3 DNA reads as TGTGCCAGCAGTGAATCGGCGTCTTATGGCTACACCTTC. Amino acids: CASSESASYGYTF.